This entry is about one TCR beta chain. Its antigen is still unknown. The TCR beta cDNA libraries carried unique molecular identifiers. The authors obtained 400,000 to 600,000 cDNA molecules from roughly 1 to 10 million T cells. TCRdb independently ran MiXCR on the PCR reads; one entry per CDR3 protein. The top ten clones hold 9% to 14% of a sample with about 460,000 distinct CDR3 sequences, roughly 45% of them seen once. This entry is derived from a study of post-analysis software for immune sequencing data. CDR1 and CDR2 (germline): KGHSH, LQKENI. The CDR3 contains 12 residues. Trimming cost V 0 bases and J 4 bases, with 4 bases left between them. Overall study results and limits: In patients, about five TRBV segments were more frequent than in controls, with TRBV5-6, TRBV5-1 and TRBV20-1 among them.

The sample consisted of blood. The sequence was collected from a girl between 5 and 17 years old with multiple sclerosis. V gene TRBV18 combines with J gene TRBJ2-7; D ambiguous. CDR3 sequence reads: CASSPPEYEQYF. In DNA form, the CDR3 reads TGTGCCAGCTCACCACCGGAGTACGAGCAGTACTTC.